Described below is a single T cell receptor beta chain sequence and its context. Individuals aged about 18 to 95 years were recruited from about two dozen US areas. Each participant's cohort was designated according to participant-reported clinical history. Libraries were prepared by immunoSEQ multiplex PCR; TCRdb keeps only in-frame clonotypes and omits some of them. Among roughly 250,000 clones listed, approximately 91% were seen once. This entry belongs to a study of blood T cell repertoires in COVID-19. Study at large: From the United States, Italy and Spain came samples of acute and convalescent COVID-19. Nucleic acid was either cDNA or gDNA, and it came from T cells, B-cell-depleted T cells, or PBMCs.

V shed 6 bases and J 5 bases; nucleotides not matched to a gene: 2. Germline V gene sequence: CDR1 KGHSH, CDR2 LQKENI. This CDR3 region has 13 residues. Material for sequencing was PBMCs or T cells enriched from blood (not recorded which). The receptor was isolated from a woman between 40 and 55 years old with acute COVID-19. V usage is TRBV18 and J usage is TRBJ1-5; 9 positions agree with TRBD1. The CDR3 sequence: CASSRQGDQPQHF. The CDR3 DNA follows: TGTGCCAGCTCCCGACAGGGGGATCAGCCCCAGCATTTT. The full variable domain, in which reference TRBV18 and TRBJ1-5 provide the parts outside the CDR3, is NAGVMQNPRHLVRRRGQEARLRCSPMKGHSHVYWYRQLPEEGLKFMVYLQKENIIDESGMPKERFSAEFPKEGPSILRIQQVVRGDSAAYFCASSRQGDQPQHFGDGTRLSIL.